This TCR beta chain stems from a study of blood T cell repertoires in COVID-19. The overall study: Some COVID-19 samples were acute and others convalescent; all came from the United States, Italy and Spain. Nucleic acid was either cDNA or gDNA, and it came from T cells, B-cell-depleted T cells, or PBMCs.

Here immunoSEQ multiplex PCR was the method, and the copy in TCRdb shows in-frame clones only, minus some. In the table there are about 370,000 clones, roughly 90% of which are singletons. The junction had 4 bases not matched to a gene; V was cut back by 5 bases and J by 6 bases. CDR1 SGHTA and CDR2 FQGNSA come from the germline V gene. The CDR3 totals 13 residues. This sequence was found in a woman aged 25-40 years with COVID-19, enrolled during active disease. The gene calls are TRBV7-2 and TRBJ2-5, with 9 positions matching TRBD2. Sequencing input: peripheral blood. CDR3 in amino acids: CASSRLAAQTQYF. CDR3 bases: TGTGCCAGCAGCCGACTAGCGGCCCAGACCCAGTACTTC.